This TCR beta chain is from a study of blood T cell repertoires in COVID-19. Study-wide background: Material from acute and convalescent COVID-19 was sourced from the United States, Italy and Spain.

Trimming cost V 5 bases and J 1 base; bases outside gene matches: 21. This CDR3 region has 20 residues. Germline V gene lookup returns CDR1 WNHNN and CDR2 SYGVQD (reference sequence). Here immunoSEQ multiplex PCR was the method, and the copy in TCRdb shows in-frame clones only, minus some. The profile shows roughly 150,000 clones, approximately 86% of them singletons. This sequence was found in a human donor in a cohort sampled during active COVID-19. The V call is TRBV10-1, the J call TRBJ1-2; TRBD1 matches at 8 bases. The sequencing input was peripheral blood. CDR3 protein: CASSMEVSDKRQGRNYGYTF. CDR3 coding DNA: TGCGCCAGCAGTATGGAGGTGTCCGATAAAAGACAGGGGCGTAACTATGGCTACACCTTC.